These T cell receptor beta chains were read from a single sample in a study of T cells in Graves' hyperthyroidism and ophthalmopathy. TCRdb recomputed calls from the multiplex PCR reads with MiXCR, one row per CDR3 protein. The sample lists roughly 700,000 distinct CDR3 sequences, around 15% occurring once. Material: blood. Source of these receptors: a woman in her late teens or twenties with Graves' hyperthyroidism. Both conserved end residues are part of each CDR3. The order of the fields is V gene, D gene, clone size, J gene, CDR3 protein, CDR3 DNA. D genes are given only for firm matches. The size field is filled for only some rows; it gives once, few, many or a size class.

V gene: TRBV10-3
D gene: TRBD2
clone size: NA
J gene: TRBJ2-5
CDR3 protein: CAISERGLAGQETQYF
CDR3 DNA: TGTGCCATCAGTGAGAGGGGACTAGCGGGACAAGAGACCCAGTACTTC

V gene: TRBV12-3/TRBV12-4
D gene: NA
clone size: NA
J gene: TRBJ2-1
CDR3 protein: CASSLGNWGGGEQFF
CDR3 DNA: TGTGCCAGCAGCTTAGGGAATTGGGGGGGCGGTGAGCAGTTCTTC

V gene: TRBV7-9
D gene: NA
clone size: many
J gene: TRBJ2-7
CDR3 protein: CASSLPLNPYEQYF
CDR3 DNA: TGTGCCAGCAGCTTACCCCTAAACCCCTACGAGCAGTACTTC

V gene: TRBV20-1
D gene: NA
clone size: NA
J gene: TRBJ2-2
CDR3 protein: CSARDPGFGDTGELFF
CDR3 DNA: TGCAGTGCTAGAGATCCCGGGTTTGGGGACACCGGGGAGCTGTTTTTT

V gene: TRBV27
D gene: NA
clone size: many
J gene: TRBJ1-5
CDR3 protein: CASSRTGTINQPQHF
CDR3 DNA: TGTGCCAGCAGTCGAACCGGGACAATTAATCAGCCCCAGCATTTT

V gene: TRBV24-1
D gene: TRBD1
clone size: few
J gene: TRBJ1-2
CDR3 protein: CATSDPTNGQAYGYTF
CDR3 DNA: TGTGCCACCAGTGATCCCACGAATGGACAGGCCTATGGCTACACCTTC

V gene: TRBV20-1
D gene: NA
clone size: NA
J gene: TRBJ2-1
CDR3 protein: CSARDLDSSLEEWVLNYNEQFF
CDR3 DNA: TGCAGTGCTAGAGATTTAGACAGTTCTCTCGAAGAGTGGGTACTCAACTACAATGAGCAGTTCTTC

V gene: TRBV10-3
D gene: NA
clone size: many
J gene: TRBJ1-1
CDR3 protein: CASGVRNYSNTEAFF
CDR3 DNA: TGTGCCTCAGGGGTGCGAAACTACTCGAACACTGAAGCTTTCTTT

V gene: TRBV20-1
D gene: NA
clone size: many
J gene: TRBJ2-3
CDR3 protein: CSVLISRTDTQYF
CDR3 DNA: TGCAGTGTGCTAATCTCCCGCACAGATACGCAGTATTTT

V gene: TRBV2
D gene: TRBD1
clone size: few
J gene: TRBJ1-2
CDR3 protein: CASRRQGAFYGYTF
CDR3 DNA: TGTGCCAGCAGGCGACAGGGGGCTTTCTACGGCTACACCTTC

V gene: TRBV10-1
D gene: NA
clone size: many
J gene: TRBJ2-3
CDR3 protein: CASSERLSTDTQYF
CDR3 DNA: TGCGCCAGCAGTGAAAGACTTAGCACAGATACGCAGTATTTT

V gene: TRBV14
D gene: TRBD2
clone size: few
J gene: TRBJ2-3
CDR3 protein: CASSPSAGAGDTQYF
CDR3 DNA: TGTGCCAGCAGCCCGTCGGCGGGAGCGGGGGATACGCAGTATTTT

V gene: TRBV7-8
D gene: TRBD2
clone size: NA
J gene: TRBJ2-1
CDR3 protein: CASSLPSGGARSYNEQFF
CDR3 DNA: TGTGCCAGCAGCTTACCTAGCGGGGGGGCCCGCTCCTACAATGAGCAGTTCTTC

V gene: TRBV29-1
D gene: TRBD2
clone size: few
J gene: TRBJ2-7
CDR3 protein: CSVDGGLGGNYEQYF
CDR3 DNA: TGCAGCGTTGACGGGGGGTTGGGCGGTAACTACGAGCAGTACTTC

V gene: TRBV24-1
D gene: TRBD2
clone size: NA
J gene: TRBJ2-7
CDR3 protein: CATSEGGLAGDLDEQYF
CDR3 DNA: TGTGCCACCAGTGAGGGGGGACTAGCGGGAGACCTCGACGAGCAGTACTTC

V gene: TRBV29-1
D gene: NA
clone size: few
J gene: TRBJ2-5
CDR3 protein: CSAQGGGETQYF
CDR3 DNA: TGCAGCGCGCAGGGGGGCGGGGAGACCCAGTACTTC

V gene: TRBV9
D gene: NA
clone size: NA
J gene: TRBJ1-5
CDR3 protein: CASSVTTNQPQHF
CDR3 DNA: TGTGCCAGCAGCGTAACGACCAATCAGCCCCAGCATTTT

V gene: TRBV7-2
D gene: TRBD2
clone size: many
J gene: TRBJ2-1
CDR3 protein: CASSLSGTAYNEQFF
CDR3 DNA: TGTGCCAGCAGCCTAAGCGGGACCGCCTACAATGAGCAGTTCTTC

V gene: TRBV20-1
D gene: NA
clone size: many
J gene: TRBJ2-7
CDR3 protein: CSTILRSPYEQYF
CDR3 DNA: TGCAGTACCATACTTCGAAGCCCCTACGAGCAGTACTTC

V gene: TRBV2
D gene: NA
clone size: many
J gene: TRBJ1-4
CDR3 protein: CASATARVDEKLFF
CDR3 DNA: TGTGCCTCGGCGACGGCAAGGGTTGATGAAAAACTGTTTTTT

V gene: TRBV12-3/TRBV12-4
D gene: TRBD1
clone size: many
J gene: TRBJ1-5
CDR3 protein: CASSFWAGGGNQPQHF
CDR3 DNA: TGTGCCAGCAGTTTTTGGGCAGGGGGGGGCAATCAGCCCCAGCATTTT

V gene: TRBV6-1
D gene: NA
clone size: once
J gene: TRBJ2-7
CDR3 protein: CASSPSYRAGEQYF
CDR3 DNA: TGTGCCAGCAGCCCTAGCTACCGTGCCGGCGAGCAGTACTTC

V gene: TRBV28
D gene: NA
clone size: few
J gene: TRBJ1-3
CDR3 protein: CASRPGGPGNTIYF
CDR3 DNA: TGTGCCAGCAGGCCCGGGGGCCCTGGAAACACCATATATTTT

V gene: TRBV6-1
D gene: NA
clone size: many
J gene: TRBJ1-2
CDR3 protein: CASSAGDPYGYTF
CDR3 DNA: TGTGCCAGCAGCGCAGGGGATCCCTATGGCTACACCTTC

V gene: TRBV18
D gene: TRBD2
clone size: NA
J gene: TRBJ2-2
CDR3 protein: CASSPVTSGLNTGELFF
CDR3 DNA: TGTGCCAGCTCACCAGTGACTAGCGGGTTGAACACCGGGGAGCTGTTTTTT

V gene: TRBV3-1
D gene: NA
clone size: NA
J gene: TRBJ2-7
CDR3 protein: CASSLLSGGYEQYF
CDR3 DNA: TGTGCCAGCAGCCTCCTTAGCGGAGGTTACGAGCAGTACTTC

V gene: TRBV10-3
D gene: NA
clone size: many
J gene: TRBJ2-1
CDR3 protein: CAIRAERSSYNEQFF
CDR3 DNA: TGTGCCATCAGGGCTGAGCGGTCCTCCTACAATGAGCAGTTCTTC

V gene: TRBV14
D gene: TRBD2
clone size: few
J gene: TRBJ2-5
CDR3 protein: CASSQLAGGQETQYF
CDR3 DNA: TGTGCCAGCAGCCAACTAGCGGGAGGGCAAGAGACCCAGTACTTC

V gene: TRBV7-9
D gene: NA
clone size: many
J gene: TRBJ2-5
CDR3 protein: CASSLAGRRGSNQYF
CDR3 DNA: TGTGCCAGCAGCTTAGCCGGACGGAGGGGTAGCAATCAGTACTTC

V gene: TRBV12-3/TRBV12-4
D gene: NA
clone size: many
J gene: TRBJ1-2
CDR3 protein: CASSSRDSQRGNYGYTF
CDR3 DNA: TGTGCCAGCAGTTCTCGGGATTCCCAACGGGGTAACTATGGCTACACCTTC

V gene: TRBV20-1
D gene: NA
clone size: many
J gene: TRBJ1-5
CDR3 protein: CSAREIGPQHF
CDR3 DNA: TGCAGTGCTAGAGAAATAGGTCCCCAGCATTTT

V gene: TRBV6-1
D gene: NA
clone size: NA
J gene: TRBJ1-2
CDR3 protein: CASSERWENYGYTF
CDR3 DNA: TGTGCCAGCAGTGAACGTTGGGAGAACTATGGCTACACCTTC

V gene: TRBV7-8
D gene: NA
clone size: few
J gene: TRBJ2-1
CDR3 protein: CASSFGGAEYNEQFF
CDR3 DNA: TGTGCCAGCAGCTTTGGAGGCGCGGAATACAATGAGCAGTTCTTC

V gene: TRBV9
D gene: NA
clone size: few
J gene: TRBJ2-7
CDR3 protein: CASSVGESYEQYF
CDR3 DNA: TGTGCCAGCAGCGTGGGAGAGTCCTACGAGCAGTACTTC

V gene: TRBV19
D gene: NA
clone size: once
J gene: TRBJ2-3
CDR3 protein: CASSIGGDTDTQYF
CDR3 DNA: TGTGCCAGTAGTATCGGGGGTGATACAGATACGCAGTATTTT

V gene: TRBV7-3
D gene: NA
clone size: many
J gene: TRBJ2-1
CDR3 protein: CASSPSPGSYNEQFF
CDR3 DNA: TGTGCCAGCAGCCCCTCCCCGGGGTCGTACAATGAGCAGTTCTTC

V gene: TRBV27
D gene: TRBD2
clone size: many
J gene: TRBJ2-1
CDR3 protein: CASSGLAFYNEQFF
CDR3 DNA: TGTGCCAGCAGTGGACTAGCCTTCTACAATGAGCAGTTCTTC

V gene: TRBV6-1
D gene: NA
clone size: NA
J gene: TRBJ2-6
CDR3 protein: CASRHPGASGANVLTF
CDR3 DNA: TGTGCCAGCAGACATCCCGGGGCCTCTGGGGCCAACGTCCTGACTTTC

V gene: TRBV30
D gene: TRBD1
clone size: many
J gene: TRBJ1-1
CDR3 protein: CAGNRGRNTEAFF
CDR3 DNA: TGTGCCGGGAACAGGGGAAGGAACACTGAAGCTTTCTTT

V gene: TRBV7-9
D gene: TRBD2
clone size: many
J gene: TRBJ2-1
CDR3 protein: CASSFAGEGNEQFF
CDR3 DNA: TGTGCCAGCAGCTTTGCGGGGGAGGGAAATGAGCAGTTCTTC

V gene: TRBV5-5
D gene: NA
clone size: many
J gene: TRBJ2-1
CDR3 protein: CASSQTASYNEQFF
CDR3 DNA: TGTGCCAGCAGCCAAACAGCTTCATACAATGAGCAGTTCTTC

V gene: TRBV20-1
D gene: NA
clone size: many
J gene: TRBJ1-4
CDR3 protein: CSAPATGQNEKLFF
CDR3 DNA: TGCAGTGCACCCGCGACAGGCCAGAATGAAAAACTGTTTTTT